This T cell receptor beta chain was observed in a study of radiation and T cells in renal cell carcinoma. Trimming removed 6 bases from V and 7 bases from J; junction bases left unmatched: 21. The CDR3 spans 18 residues. From germline, CDR1 is SNHLY and CDR2 FYNNEI. Findings and limits, study-wide: From baseline, blood top tumor clonotypes peaked at 2 weeks post-radiation. Without pretreatment biopsies, baseline tumor clonotype presence was undetermined.

As concerns this clone: Antigen: not known.

Sequencing used immunoSEQ multiplex PCR; TCRdb keeps in-frame clones, though not all of them. This table has roughly 130,000 clones, about 81% appearing once. Time point defined: blood 2 weeks post-SBRT. Treatment described: 15 Gy SBRT to primary tumor, nephrectomy 4 weeks later. After SBRT, blood was collected at 2 and 4 weeks, plus baseline. This renal cell carcinoma was of the clear cell type. Specimen: blood, collected from a patient whose treatment included radiotherapy and nephrectomy. This chain uses TRBV2 with TRBJ1-5; the match to TRBD1 covers 7 bases. This TCR was recovered from a woman aged 60-75 years with renal cell carcinoma. The CDR3 coding sequence is TGTGCCAGCAGCCCCGAGGACAGGAACTACCCTTCGGACCAGCCCCAGCATTTT. Amino acids: CASSPEDRNYPSDQPQHF.